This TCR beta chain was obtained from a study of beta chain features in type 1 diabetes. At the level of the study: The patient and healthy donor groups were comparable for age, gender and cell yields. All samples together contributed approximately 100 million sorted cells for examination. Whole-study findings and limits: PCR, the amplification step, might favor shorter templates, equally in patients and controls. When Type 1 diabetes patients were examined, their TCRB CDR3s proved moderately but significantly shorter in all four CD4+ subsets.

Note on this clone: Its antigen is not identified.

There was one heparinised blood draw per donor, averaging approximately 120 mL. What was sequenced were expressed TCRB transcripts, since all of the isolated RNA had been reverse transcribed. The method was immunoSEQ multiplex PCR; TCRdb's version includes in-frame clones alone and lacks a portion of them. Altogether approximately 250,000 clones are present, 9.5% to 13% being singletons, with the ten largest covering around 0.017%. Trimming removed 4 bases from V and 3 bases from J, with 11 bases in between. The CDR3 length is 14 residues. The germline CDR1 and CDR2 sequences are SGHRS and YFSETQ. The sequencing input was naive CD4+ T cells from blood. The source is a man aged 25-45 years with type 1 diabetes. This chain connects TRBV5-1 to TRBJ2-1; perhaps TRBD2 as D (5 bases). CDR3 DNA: TGCGCCAGCAGCAAGGACTCCTTCTACAATGAGCAGTTCTTC. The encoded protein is CASSKDSFYNEQFF. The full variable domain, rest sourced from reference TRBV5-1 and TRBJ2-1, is KAGVTQTPRYLIKTRGQQVTLSCSPISGHRSVSWYQQTPGQGLQFLFEYFSETQRNKGNFPGRFSGRQFSNSRSEMNVSTLELGDSALYLCASSKDSFYNEQFFGPGTRLTVL.